The subject of this entry is one TCR beta chain. These data belong to a study of T cell changes during pregnancy in multiple sclerosis. The protocol was immunoSEQ multiplex PCR, while the TCRdb copy is restricted to in-frame clones and leaves out a portion. The sample holds 40,000 to 45,000 clones; around 94% are singletons and the top ten take less than 2%. This CDR3 is 16 amino acids long. The origin of this receptor is a female donor with multiple sclerosis, enrolled in a pregnancy study. Material: peripheral blood, obtained in the third trimester of pregnancy. This chain uses TRBV21-1 with TRBJ1-2. TRBV21-1 is reported as a pseudogene. The DNA of the CDR3 is TGTGCCAGCAGCAAAGCGCTTTCGAGAGGTAACTATGGCTACACCTTC. It codes for CASSKALSRGNYGYTF.